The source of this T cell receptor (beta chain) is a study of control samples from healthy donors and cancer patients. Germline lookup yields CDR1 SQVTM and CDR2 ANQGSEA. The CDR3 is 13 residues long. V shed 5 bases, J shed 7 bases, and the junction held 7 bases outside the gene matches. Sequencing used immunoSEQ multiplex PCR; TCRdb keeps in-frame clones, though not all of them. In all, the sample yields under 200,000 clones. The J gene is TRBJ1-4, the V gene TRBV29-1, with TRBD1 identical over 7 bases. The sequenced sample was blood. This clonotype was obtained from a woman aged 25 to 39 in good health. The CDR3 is CSVLRRTGEKLFF. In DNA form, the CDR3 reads TGCAGCGTTCTCCGGAGGACAGGTGAAAAACTGTTTTTT. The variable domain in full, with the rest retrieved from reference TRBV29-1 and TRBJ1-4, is SAVISQKPSRDICQRGTSLTIQCQVDSQVTMMFWYRQQPGQSLTLIATANQGSEATYESGFVIDKFPISRPNLTFSTLTVSNMSPEDSSIYLCSVLRRTGEKLFFGSGTQLSVL.